This T cell receptor (beta chain) comes out of a study of shared clonotypes between healthy human individuals. The genomic DNA of each subset was split evenly across several immunoSEQ plates. This table comes from immunoSEQ multiplex PCR, and its TCRdb copy is limited to in-frame clones, with some not included. The data hold 1.6 million or so clones, with roughly 96% observed a single time. Those who donated, Caucasian adults without exception, all lived in Nashville, Tennessee. A split of CD4+ cells into CD45RA+ naive and CD45RA-negative memory subsets was performed. The germline V and J ends were trimmed by 2 bases and 7 bases, with 20 bases remaining between them. CDR1 and CDR2 (germline): SGHNT, YYREEE (reference sequence). This CDR3 contains 16 residues.

Sequencing was carried out using naive CD4+ T cells sorted from blood. Subset given: CD45RA+ positively selected. The source of this sequence is a young man in good health. The V gene is TRBV5-4, the J gene TRBJ2-3, with D possibly called TRBD1 or TRBD2 (5 bases each). The CDR3 bases are TGTGCCAGCAGCTTAAGTGGGGGAGAGGGCAGAAATACGCAGTATTTT. Protein sequence: CASSLSGGEGRNTQYF.